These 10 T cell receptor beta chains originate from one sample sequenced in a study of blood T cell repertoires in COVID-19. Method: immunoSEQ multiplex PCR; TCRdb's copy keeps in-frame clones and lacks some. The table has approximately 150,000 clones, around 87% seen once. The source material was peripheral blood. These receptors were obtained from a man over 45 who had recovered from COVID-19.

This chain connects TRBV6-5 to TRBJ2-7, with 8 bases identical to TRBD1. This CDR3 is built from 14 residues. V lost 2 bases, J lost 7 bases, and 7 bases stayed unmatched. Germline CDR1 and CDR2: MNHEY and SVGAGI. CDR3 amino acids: CASSYGQGLSEQYF. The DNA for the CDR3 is TGTGCCAGCAGTTACGGACAGGGTCTGAGTGAGCAGTACTTC.

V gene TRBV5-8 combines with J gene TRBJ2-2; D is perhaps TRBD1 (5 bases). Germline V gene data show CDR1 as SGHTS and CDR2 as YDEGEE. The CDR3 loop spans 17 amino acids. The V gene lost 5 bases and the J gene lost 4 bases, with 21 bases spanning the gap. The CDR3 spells CASRTAIRVWFTGELFF. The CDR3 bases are TGTGCCAGCAGAACCGCGATCAGGGTATGGTTCACCGGGGAGCTGTTTTTT.

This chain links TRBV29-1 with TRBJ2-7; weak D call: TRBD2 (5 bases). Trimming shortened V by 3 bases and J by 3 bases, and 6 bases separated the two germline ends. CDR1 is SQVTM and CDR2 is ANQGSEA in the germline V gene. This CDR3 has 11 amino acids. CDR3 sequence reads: CSVERVYEQYF. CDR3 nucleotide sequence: TGCAGCGTTGAGCGGGTCTACGAGCAGTACTTC.

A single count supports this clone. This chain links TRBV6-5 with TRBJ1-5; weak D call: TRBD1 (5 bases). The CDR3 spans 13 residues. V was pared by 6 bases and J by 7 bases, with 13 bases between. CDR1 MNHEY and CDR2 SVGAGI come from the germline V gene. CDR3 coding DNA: TGTGCCAGCAGCCAAGGGGTCCTGCAGCCCCAGCATTTT. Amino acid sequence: CASSQGVLQPQHF.

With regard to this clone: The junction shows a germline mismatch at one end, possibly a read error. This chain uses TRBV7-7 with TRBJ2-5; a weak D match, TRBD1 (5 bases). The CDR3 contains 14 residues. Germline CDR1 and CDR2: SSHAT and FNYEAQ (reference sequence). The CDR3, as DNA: TGTGCTAGCAGCAACGGCGGCAGGGCAGAGACCCAGTACTTC. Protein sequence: CASSNGGRAETQYF.

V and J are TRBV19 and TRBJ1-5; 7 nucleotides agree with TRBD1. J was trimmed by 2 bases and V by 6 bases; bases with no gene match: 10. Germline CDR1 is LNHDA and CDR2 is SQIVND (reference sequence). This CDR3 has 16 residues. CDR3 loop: CASSNQGGPGNQPQHF. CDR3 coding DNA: TGTGCCAGTAGCAATCAGGGGGGACCGGGCAATCAGCCCCAGCATTTT. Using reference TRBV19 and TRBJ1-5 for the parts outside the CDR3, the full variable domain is DGGITQSPKYLFRKEGQNVTLSCEQNLNHDAMYWYRQDPGQGLRLIYYSQIVNDFQKGDIAEGYSVSREKKESFPLTVTSAQKNPTAFYLCASSNQGGPGNQPQHFGDGTRLSIL.

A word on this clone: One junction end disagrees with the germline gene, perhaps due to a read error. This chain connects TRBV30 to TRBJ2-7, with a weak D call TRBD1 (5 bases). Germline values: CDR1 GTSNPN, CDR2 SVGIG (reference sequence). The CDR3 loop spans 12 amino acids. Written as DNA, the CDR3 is TGTGCCTGGATAACCCTCGGGCGGACACTGCGCTTC. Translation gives CAWITLGRTLRF. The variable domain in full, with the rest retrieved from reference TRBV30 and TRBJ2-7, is SQTIHQWPATLVQPVGSPLSLECTVEGTSNPNLYWYRQAAGRGLQLLFYSVGIGQISSEVPQNLSASRPQDRQFILSSKKLLLSDSGFYLCAWITLGRTLRFGPGTRLTVT.

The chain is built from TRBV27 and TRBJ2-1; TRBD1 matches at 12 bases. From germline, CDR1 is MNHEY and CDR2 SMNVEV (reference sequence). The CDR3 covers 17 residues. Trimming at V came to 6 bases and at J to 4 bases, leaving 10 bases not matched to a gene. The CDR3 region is CASRAIPGQGAYNEQFF. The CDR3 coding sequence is TGTGCCAGCAGGGCCATCCCGGGACAGGGGGCATACAATGAGCAGTTCTTC.

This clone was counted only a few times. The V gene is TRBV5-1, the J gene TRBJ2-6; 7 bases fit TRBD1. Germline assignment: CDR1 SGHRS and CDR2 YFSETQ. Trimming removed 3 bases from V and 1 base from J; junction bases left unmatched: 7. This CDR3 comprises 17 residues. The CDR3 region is CASSSGTAVSGANVLTF. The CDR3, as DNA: TGCGCCAGCAGCTCCGGGACAGCGGTTTCTGGGGCCAACGTCCTGACTTTC.

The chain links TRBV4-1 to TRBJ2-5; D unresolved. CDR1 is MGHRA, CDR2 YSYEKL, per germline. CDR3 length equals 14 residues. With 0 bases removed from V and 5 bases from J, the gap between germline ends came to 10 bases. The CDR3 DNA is TGCGCCAGCAGCCAAGATCCGGCCAGGGAGACCCAGTACTTC. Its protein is CASSQDPARETQYF.